This T cell receptor beta chain was retrieved from a study of cytotoxic CD8 clonotypes in ibrutinib-treated CLL. Across the whole study: A mean of about 250,000 productive templates and tens of thousands of productive rearrangements was obtained per sample. General study results and limits: Sampling time points were not equivalent between sustained-remission and progressing patients.

TCRdb's table, derived via immunoSEQ multiplex PCR, lists solely in-frame clones and lacks some. The sample records some 150,000 clones, around three quarters being singletons. On this clone: Its matching antigen is unknown.

Between the trimmed V and J ends, which lost 2 bases and 2 bases, there was a span of 14 bases. Germline loops: CDR1 SGHRS, CDR2 YFSETQ. The CDR3 contains 15 residues. This TCR derives from a human donor with chronic lymphocytic leukemia. The chain has TRBV5-1 and TRBJ2-7, with a weak D call TRBD2 (5 bases). Sequencing was performed on PBMCs, taken after 12 months of ibrutinib treatment. The CDR3 here is CASSLRRERPYEQYF. CDR3 coding DNA: TGCGCCAGCAGCTTAAGAAGGGAGCGCCCCTACGAGCAGTACTTC.